A single sample is the source of the 21 T cell receptor beta chains below, sequenced in a study of post-analysis software for immune sequencing data. Study-wide results and caveats: Four or five TRBV segments, TRBV5-6, TRBV5-1 and TRBV20-1 among them, were found more frequent in patients than controls.

Their target antigens are unknown. Unique molecular identifiers had been added to the TCR beta cDNA libraries. Each CDR3 protein gets one entry after TCRdb re-called the PCR reads with MiXCR. This sample has over 700,000 distinct CDR3 sequences, with about 27% found just once. The sequencing sample was made of blood. The receptor source for this set is a girl aged 10 to 17 with multiple sclerosis.

This clonotype was recorded a few times. V is TRBV6-1 and J is TRBJ1-5; D might be TRBD1 (6 bases). Trimming took 1 base from V and 6 from J, leaving 10 bases between them. Germline values: CDR1 MNHNS, CDR2 SASEGT. The CDR3 totals 14 residues. CDR3 nucleotide sequence: TGTGCCAGCAGTGAAGGGGGGGGCGGTCAGCCCCAGCATTTT. It yields the protein CASSEGGGGQPQHF.

The chain couples TRBV3-1 to TRBJ2-7; weak D call: TRBD1 (6 bases). Trimming removed 4 bases at V and 0 bases at J, with 10 bases between. The CDR3 loop spans 14 amino acids. The V gene's germline CDR1 is LGHDT and CDR2 YNNKEL (reference sequence). CDR3 in amino acids: CASSPRTDSYEQYF. The CDR3 coding sequence is TGTGCCAGCAGCCCCCGGACAGACTCCTACGAGCAGTACTTC.

The rearrangement joins TRBV6-1 to TRBJ2-3; the D gene is possibly TRBD2 (5 bases). CDR1 and CDR2 (germline): MNHNS, SASEGT. V was pared by 3 bases and J by 7 bases, with 17 bases between. The CDR3 consists of 15 residues. The CDR3 protein is CASSETGGGRHTQYF. The CDR3 nucleotides read TGTGCCAGCAGTGAGACTGGAGGAGGTAGACATACGCAGTATTTT.

This clonotype appeared a single time. The gene calls are TRBV9 and TRBJ1-5; 9 positions match TRBD1. The V gene's germline CDR1 is SGDLS and CDR2 YYNGEE. J was trimmed by 7 bases and V by 4 bases; bases with no gene match: 9. CDR3 length equals 15 residues. In DNA, the CDR3 is TGTGCCAGCAGCAGTGAACAGGGGGCTGGACAGCCCCAGCATTTT. Its protein is CASSSEQGAGQPQHF.

This clonotype was counted only a few times. This chain connects TRBV12-3 or TRBV12-4 to TRBJ2-7; TRBD2 matches 9 bases. After removal of 5 bases from V and 3 bases from J, the junction contained 5 bases not matched to a gene. The CDR3 length is 14 residues. CDR3 amino acids: CASSPRTSVYEQYF. The CDR3 region has the DNA TGTGCCAGCAGTCCCCGGACTAGCGTCTACGAGCAGTACTTC.

V is TRBV4-3 and J is TRBJ2-7; D call uncertain. CDR3 length equals 14 residues. V lost 1 base to trimming and J lost 5 bases, with 12 bases between them. Germline V gives CDR1 LGHNA, CDR2 YSLEER. This CDR3 is CASSQGWNPHEQYF. The DNA for the CDR3 is TGCGCCAGCAGCCAAGGATGGAACCCACACGAGCAGTACTTC.

In this sample, this clonotype turned up a few times. This chain links TRBV12-3 or TRBV12-4 with TRBJ2-5; D remains ambiguous. The CDR3 covers 15 residues. V lost 3 bases and J 0 bases, leaving 11 bases between the germline ends. The CDR3 sequence: CASSFFLGHQETQYF. Written as DNA, the CDR3 is TGTGCCAGCAGTTTCTTCTTGGGTCACCAAGAGACCCAGTACTTC.

This clonotype was found once. The rearrangement uses TRBV7-2 and TRBJ2-7; a weak D match, TRBD2 (5 bases). The V and J ends lost 3 bases and 5 bases respectively, with 14 bases between them. Germline V CDR1 and CDR2: SGHTA, FQGNSA. The CDR3 is 14 residues long. The CDR3 coding sequence is TGTGCCAGCAGCTTCGGGCGGGTAAGAAACGAGCAGTACTTC. Its protein is CASSFGRVRNEQYF.

The genes are TRBV4-2 and TRBJ2-1; the match to TRBD2 covers 9 bases. Germline V gene data show CDR1 as LGHNA and CDR2 as YNFKEQ. This CDR3 is built from 18 residues. Trimming removed 4 bases from V and 4 bases from J; junction bases left unmatched: 14. CDR3 sequence reads: CASSRALQGRGGYNEQFF. The CDR3 nucleotides read TGTGCCAGCAGCCGAGCCCTTCAAGGGCGGGGGGGTTACAATGAGCAGTTCTTC.

V gene TRBV6-5 combines with J gene TRBJ2-3; D possibly matches TRBD1 or TRBD2 (5 bases each). Trimming stripped 4 bases from V and 0 bases from J, with 17 bases between. Germline V gives CDR1 MNHEY, CDR2 SVGAGI. The CDR3 has 17 amino acids. The CDR3 DNA is TGTGCCAGCAGTTTACGGTTCGGGACCTCTAGCACAGATACGCAGTATTTT. It is translated as CASSLRFGTSSTDTQYF.

V and J are TRBV20-1 and TRBJ2-5; unclear D gene. This CDR3 is built from 11 residues. In germline, CDR1 is DFQATT, CDR2 SNEGSKA (reference sequence). This CDR3 is CSPSWRETQYF. Written as DNA, the CDR3 is TGCAGCCCCAGTTGGCGGGAGACCCAGTACTTC.

V usage is TRBV20-1 and J usage is TRBJ2-3; possibly TRBD1 or TRBD2 for D (5 bases each). The V gene's germline CDR1 is DFQATT and CDR2 SNEGSKA (reference sequence). Trimming shortened V by 5 bases and J by 2 bases, and 17 bases separated the two germline ends. This CDR3 is built from 15 residues. The CDR3 region is CSAPRQRSYTDTQYF. In DNA form, the CDR3 reads TGCAGTGCTCCCCGACAGCGGTCCTACACAGATACGCAGTATTTT.

The V call is TRBV27, the J call TRBJ2-7; D perhaps matches TRBD1 (6 bases). V lost 5 bases and J lost 2, with 13 bases in between. Germline-derived CDR1 and CDR2 are MNHEY and SMNVEV (reference sequence). CDR3 length: 14 amino acids. CDR3 region: CASSERTAPYEQYF. The DNA for the CDR3 is TGTGCCAGCAGTGAACGGACAGCCCCCTACGAGCAGTACTTC.

This clonotype was recorded at least ten times. V is TRBV7-2 and J is TRBJ1-4; 8 bases are shared with TRBD1. Looked up from germline, CDR1 is SGHTA and CDR2 is FQGNSA. J gave up 0 bases and V 7 bases, and 4 bases lay outside the gene matches. The CDR3 contains 15 residues. The CDR3 loop is CASTTGASTNEKLFF. CDR3 in DNA: TGTGCCAGCACGACAGGGGCATCAACTAATGAAAAACTGTTTTTT.

This chain connects TRBV11-2 to TRBJ2-1; no reliable D call. CDR1 is SGHAT, CDR2 FQNNGV, per germline. The CDR3 has 14 amino acids. V shed 1 base and J shed 6 bases, with 10 bases lying between them. The CDR3 sequence: CASSLGIGRNEQFF. Written as DNA, the CDR3 is TGTGCCAGCAGCTTAGGTATCGGGCGCAATGAGCAGTTCTTC.

The chain couples TRBV5-6 to TRBJ1-1, with D uncertain. The germline V gene encodes CDR1 SGHDT and CDR2 YYEEEE. V was clipped by 4 bases and J by 7 bases, with 11 bases between them. The CDR3 contains 12 residues. The CDR3 sequence is CASSLLGFEAFF. The CDR3 DNA is TGTGCCAGCAGCCTATTGGGGTTTGAAGCTTTCTTT.

The genes are TRBV20-1 and TRBJ2-7; 8 bases agree with TRBD2. Germline V CDR1 and CDR2: DFQATT, SNEGSKA (reference sequence). This CDR3 spans 14 amino acids. The CDR3 coding sequence is TGCAGCCCCGATGCGGGAGGTATCTCCTACGAGCAGTACTTC. Its protein is CSPDAGGISYEQYF.

J is TRBJ2-5 and V is TRBV20-1; the match to TRBD2 covers 13 bases. CDR3 length: 17 amino acids. The germline CDR1 and CDR2 sequences are DFQATT and SNEGSKA (reference sequence). The ends lost 5 bases at V and 5 bases at J; junction bases unmatched: 14. In DNA, the CDR3 is TGCAGTGCTCAACTAGCGGGAGGGCTAGAGAGCCAGGAGACCCAGTACTTC. This translates into CSAQLAGGLESQETQYF.

In regard to this clonotype: Given a much more abundant clone one base away, this may be a read error. The chain has TRBV7-2 and TRBJ1-5; the D is unclear. Germline CDR1 reads SGHTA; CDR2 reads FQGNSA. The CDR3 consists of 13 residues. CDR3 region: CACSFLVDQPQHF. The CDR3 nucleotides are TGTGCCTGCAGCTTTTTAGTTGATCAGCCCCAGCATTTT. Variable domain in full (rest from reference TRBV7-2 and TRBJ1-5): GAGVSQSPSNKVTEKGKDVELRCDPISGHTALYWYRQSLGQGLEFLIYFQGNSAPDKSGLPSDRFSAERTGGSVSTLTIQRTQQEDSAVYLCACSFLVDQPQHFGDGTRLSIL.

The V call is TRBV6-2 or TRBV6-3, the J call TRBJ2-1; the D is unclear. This CDR3 has 17 residues. The germline V and J ends were trimmed by 4 bases and 5 bases, with 21 bases remaining between them. Germline V CDR1 and CDR2: MNHEY, SVGEGT. The DNA for the CDR3 is TGTGCCAGCAGTTTGAGTGTGGGGAAGGTCGTCGACAATGAGCAGTTCTTC. Translating it yields CASSLSVGKVVDNEQFF.

The chain has TRBV28 and TRBJ2-3; TRBD2 aligns across 7 bases. The CDR3 covers 13 residues. V dropped 9 bases and J dropped 2; count of bases not matched to a gene: 5. Germline V gene data show CDR1 as MDHEN and CDR2 as SYDVKM. CDR3 residues: CASWGGVTDTQYF. In DNA form, the CDR3 reads TGTGCCAGTTGGGGAGGGGTCACAGATACGCAGTATTTT. The variable domain in full, completed from reference TRBV28 and TRBJ2-3, reads DVKVTQSSRYLVKRTGEKVFLECVQDMDHENMFWYRQDPGLGLRLIYFSYDVKMKEKGDIPEGYSVSREKKERFSLILESASTNQTSMYLCASWGGVTDTQYFGPGTRLTVL.